This T cell receptor (beta chain) stems from a study of T cell responses to AZD1222 COVID-19 vaccine. Study-level background: Second-dose groups at about 4 or about 12 weeks were pooled. Study-wide points: Spike regions recognized by vaccine-associated CD4 TCRs spanned the protein, led by 160-218 and 743-854. Females made up more of the donors, who were largely white British, and clonal diversity may have come out too low. Spike-specific TCR breadth and depth went up after people got two AZD1222 doses.

Turning to this clone: Its matching antigen is unknown.

Sequencing was performed with immunoSEQ multiplex PCR; in TCRdb, only in-frame clones are kept and a portion is missing. This table has fewer than 120,000 clones, 87% appearing once. The CDR3 runs to 13 residues. The ends were cut back, 2 bases at V and 5 bases at J, with 10 bases in the middle. CDR1 SGHRS and CDR2 YFSETQ come from the germline V gene. This specimen consisted of peripheral blood, obtained on day 0 of AZD1222 vaccination. The genes are TRBV5-1 and TRBJ1-1, with D possibly being TRBD1 (6 bases). This TCR was recovered from an adult in good health. The CDR3 reads CASSLPTGTEAFF. CDR3 coding DNA: TGCGCCAGCAGCTTACCTACAGGGACTGAAGCTTTCTTT.